The entry that follows covers one T cell receptor beta chain sequence. This clone was recorded only once. The specificity of this receptor is unknown. Per-base qualities were not stored, and no clone one base away is much larger. What the time point label conveys for this sample: after dendritic cell vaccination, including at tumor progression/relapse. To be selected, patients needed enough residual fresh-frozen tumor tissue and more than two years of available survival data. None of the glioblastoma patients carried an isocitrate dehydrogenase mutation, although molecular status otherwise varied. PBMC collection took place before vaccination, two weeks after the third vaccination, and at tumor progression if progression occurred. The Qiagen DNeasy Blood extraction Kit was used for extraction of genomic DNA. TCRB CDR3 regions were amplified from 2 ug genomic DNA, or all available DNA if less, using the immunoSEQ assay. The multiplex PCR relied on 60 forward primers for TCR V beta segments and 13 reverse primers for J beta segments. To estimate the number of reads per starting template, synthetic control templates were added to each sample at limiting dilution. The Illumina HiSeq System generated 87 bp sequencing reads. Turning to the authors' computational methods: PCR and sequencing errors were removed by a nearest neighbor algorithm that merged closely related sequences. TCR overlap was measured as the percentage of unique tumor TCR beta sequences also present in the same patient's peripheral blood. In TCRdb, the immuneACCESS table is reduced to in-frame sequences with V and J assigned. These tables do not hold every clone; where another copy was compared, an unresolved V gene accounts for under half, and the others remain unexplained. V and J calls and clone size are copied from that table; D and trimming were computed from the DNA. In this sample the table shows 85,000 to 100,000 clones, 65% to 85% of which occur a single time. The top ten clones comprise 5.4% of the sample.

Trimming at the junction amounts to 5 bases on V and 1 base on J, and the germline ends lie 6 bases apart. The CDR3 starts with the cysteine, ends with the phenylalanine, and has 13 residues. Only the CDR3 DNA is retained, 39 bases long and in frame from the first base. The germline V gene (reference sequence) yields SGHNT for CDR1 and YYREEE for CDR2. This entry is derived from a study of glioma-infiltrating T cells after dendritic cell vaccination (dated by TCRdb to 2016 to 2018). About the full investigation: The cohort included around 15 glioblastoma patients drawn from Phase I and II dendritic cell vaccination trials, of whom 9 were newly diagnosed and 6 had recurrent disease. Between the early 2000s and the early 2010s, the patients were given dendritic cell vaccination pulsed with autologous tumor lysate. The vaccine was prepared from monocyte-derived dendritic cells that were cultured for seven days with IL-4 and GM-CSF and then pulsed overnight with autologous tumor lysate. Three intradermal dendritic cell vaccine injections were administered to patients at biweekly intervals in the arm below the axilla. In glioblastoma patients vaccinated with dendritic cells, deep sequencing of TCR beta CDR3 regions served to measure tumor-infiltrating lymphocyte content and to compare repertoires between tumor and blood. Survival after dendritic cell vaccination was correlated with TCR sequencing metrics, including TIL content and tumor-blood repertoire overlap. General findings and caveats noted by the study authors: The three-group TCR overlap response model was described as speculative and requiring prospective validation. The cohort was small and heterogeneous, only a few patients had full blood and tumor sets, and even fewer had initial-recurrent tumor pairs. TCR clonality showed no direct relationship with survival, which suggests that a diverse polyclonal response may matter. Higher estimated pretreatment TIL content predicted longer time to progression and overall survival after dendritic cell vaccination.

This receptor was identified in a human donor with glioblastoma. This receptor chain uses TRBV5-4 and TRBJ2-2, with the D segment identity uncertain. The input for sequencing was blood, taken after dendritic cell vaccination. The CDR3 protein sequence reads: CASRPGNTGELFF. The DNA sequence reads TGTGCCAGCAGACCCGGGAACACCGGGGAGCTGTTTTTT.